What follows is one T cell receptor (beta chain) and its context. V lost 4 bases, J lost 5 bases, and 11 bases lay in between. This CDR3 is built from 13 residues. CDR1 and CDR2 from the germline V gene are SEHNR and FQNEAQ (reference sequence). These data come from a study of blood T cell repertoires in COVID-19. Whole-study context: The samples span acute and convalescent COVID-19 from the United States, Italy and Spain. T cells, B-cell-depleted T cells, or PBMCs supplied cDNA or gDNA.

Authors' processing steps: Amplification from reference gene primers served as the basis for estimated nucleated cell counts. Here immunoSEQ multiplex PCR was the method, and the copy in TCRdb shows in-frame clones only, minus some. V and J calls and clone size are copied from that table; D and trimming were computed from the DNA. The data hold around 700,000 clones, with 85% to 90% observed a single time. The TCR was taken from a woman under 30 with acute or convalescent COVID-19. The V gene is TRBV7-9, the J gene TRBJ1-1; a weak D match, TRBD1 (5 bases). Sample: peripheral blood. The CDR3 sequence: CASSSGGGTEAFF. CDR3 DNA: TGTGCCAGCAGCTCCGGTGGGGGGACTGAAGCTTTCTTT.